The present T cell receptor (beta chain) was sequenced within a study of T cells in Graves' hyperthyroidism and ophthalmopathy. Overall study results and limits: Ophthalmopathy was model-predicted a median 6.5 months pre-onset.

The study enrolled patients aged 18 to 65 with newly diagnosed hyperthyroidism of under 2 months' duration. Template material for amplifying TCR beta CDR3 regions consisted of RNA transcripts. TCR CDR3 underwent first-round RT-PCR with the HTBI primer set. TCRdb reanalysed the multiplex PCR reads using MiXCR and keeps one entry per CDR3 protein. The sample lists 800,000 or so distinct CDR3 sequences, 38% occurring once. Note on this clonotype: Its matching antigen is unknown. This may stem from a read error, because a much larger clone lies one nucleotide away. The final CDR3 position lacks the conserved phenylalanine or tryptophan, pointing to a likely read error.

V was shortened by 9 bases and J by 0 bases, with 11 bases between the two germline ends. Looked up from germline, CDR1 is MNHNS and CDR2 is SASEGT. This CDR3 has 13 residues. This TCR came from a young man with Graves' hyperthyroidism. The material sequenced was blood. The V gene is TRBV6-1, the J gene TRBJ1-1; D possibly corresponds to TRBD1 (6 bases). CDR3 amino acids: CASKGEVNTEAFL. The CDR3 DNA reads TGTGCCAGTAAGGGGGAGGTGAACACTGAAGCTTTCCTT.